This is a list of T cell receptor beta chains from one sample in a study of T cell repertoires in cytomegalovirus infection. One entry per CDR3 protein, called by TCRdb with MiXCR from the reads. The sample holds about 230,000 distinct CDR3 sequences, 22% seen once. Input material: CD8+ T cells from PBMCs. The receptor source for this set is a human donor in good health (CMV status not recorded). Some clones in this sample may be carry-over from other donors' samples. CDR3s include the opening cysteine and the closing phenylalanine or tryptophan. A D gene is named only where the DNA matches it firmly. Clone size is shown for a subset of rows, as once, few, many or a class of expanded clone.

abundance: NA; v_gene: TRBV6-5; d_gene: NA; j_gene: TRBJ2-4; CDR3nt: TGTGCCAGCAGTGGGTCGGTGGCCAAAAACATTCAGTACTTC; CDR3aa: CASSGSVAKNIQYF
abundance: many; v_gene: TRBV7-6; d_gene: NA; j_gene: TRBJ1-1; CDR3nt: TGTGCCAGCAGCCTCGGGACGCCGAACACTGAAGCTTTCTTT; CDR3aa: CASSLGTPNTEAFF
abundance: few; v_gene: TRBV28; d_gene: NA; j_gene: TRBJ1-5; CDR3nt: TGTGCCAGCAGTTTCACAGGTCGAGCCAATCAGCCCCAGCATTTT; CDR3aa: CASSFTGRANQPQHF
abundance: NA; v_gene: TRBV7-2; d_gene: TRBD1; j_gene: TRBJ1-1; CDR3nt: TGTGCCAGCAGCATGGGACAGGTTAATTCCGCTTTCTTT; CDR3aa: CASSMGQVNSAFF
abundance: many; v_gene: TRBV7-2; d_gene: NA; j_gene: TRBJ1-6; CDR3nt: TGTGCCAGCAGCTTAGAAGGCCGTTGGTCCTTT; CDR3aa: CASSLEGRWSF
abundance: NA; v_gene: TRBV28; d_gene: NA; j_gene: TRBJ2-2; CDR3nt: NA; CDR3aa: CASILGTGERLNTGELFF
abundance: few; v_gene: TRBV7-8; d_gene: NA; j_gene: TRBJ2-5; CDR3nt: TGTGCCAGCAGCCCGGTACGAGGGCAAGAGACCCAGTACTTC; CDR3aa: CASSPVRGQETQYF
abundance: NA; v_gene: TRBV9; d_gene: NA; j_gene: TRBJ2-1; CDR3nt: TGTGCCAGCAGCCAAGGCCGTATTACAGGCAATGAGCAGTTCTTC; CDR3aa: CASSQGRITGNEQFF
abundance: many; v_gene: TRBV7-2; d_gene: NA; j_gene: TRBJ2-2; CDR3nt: TGTGCCAGCAGCTACCAGCACACCGGGGAGCTGTTTTTT; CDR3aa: CASSYQHTGELFF
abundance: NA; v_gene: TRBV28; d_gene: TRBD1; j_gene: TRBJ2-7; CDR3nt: TGTGCCAGCGGGACAGGGCCTACCTACGAGCAGTACTTC; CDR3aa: CASGTGPTYEQYF
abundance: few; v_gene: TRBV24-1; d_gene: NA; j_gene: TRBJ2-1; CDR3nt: TGTGCCACCAGTGATTTTAGCGGCAACAATGAGCAGTTCTTC; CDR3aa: CATSDFSGNNEQFF
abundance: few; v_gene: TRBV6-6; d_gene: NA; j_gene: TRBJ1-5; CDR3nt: TGTGCCAGCAGTTATCTCGGGGGTAATCAGCCCCAGCATTTT; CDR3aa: CASSYLGGNQPQHF
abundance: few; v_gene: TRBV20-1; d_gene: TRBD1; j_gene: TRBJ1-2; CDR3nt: TGCAGTGTTAAGGACAGGGCCCTCTATGGCTACACCTTC; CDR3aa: CSVKDRALYGYTF
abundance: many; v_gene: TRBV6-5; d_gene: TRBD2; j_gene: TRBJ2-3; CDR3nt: TGTGCCAGCAGTTCCGCGACTAGCGGGGGGATAGATACGCAGTATTTT; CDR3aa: CASSSATSGGIDTQYF
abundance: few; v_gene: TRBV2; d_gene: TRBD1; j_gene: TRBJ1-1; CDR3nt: TGTGCCGGGGGGACAGGGATCACTGAAGCTTTCTTT; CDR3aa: CAGGTGITEAFF
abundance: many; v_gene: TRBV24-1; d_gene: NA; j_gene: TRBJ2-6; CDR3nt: TGTGCCACCGGAGGGTTCTACTCTGGGGCCAACGTCCTGACTTTC; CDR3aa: CATGGFYSGANVLTF
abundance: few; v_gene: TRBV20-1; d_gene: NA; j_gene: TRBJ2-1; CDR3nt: TGCAGTGCGGGCACCAACAATGAGCAGTTCTTC; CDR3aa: CSAGTNNEQFF
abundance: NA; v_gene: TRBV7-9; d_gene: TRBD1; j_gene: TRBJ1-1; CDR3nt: TGTGCCAGCAGCAGTGGACAGGGAGTTTGGACTGAAGCTTTCTTT; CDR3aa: CASSSGQGVWTEAFF
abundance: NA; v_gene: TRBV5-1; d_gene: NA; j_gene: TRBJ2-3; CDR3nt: TGCGCCAGCACGAGGGGGGGCACAGATACGCAGTATTTT; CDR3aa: CASTRGGTDTQYF
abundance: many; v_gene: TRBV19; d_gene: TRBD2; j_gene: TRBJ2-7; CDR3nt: TGTGCCAGTCGCGGGGGGCTCTACGAGCAGTACTTC; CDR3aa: CASRGGLYEQYF
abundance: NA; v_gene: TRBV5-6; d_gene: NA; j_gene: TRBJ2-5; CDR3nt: TGTGCCAGCAGCTCGGTCCGGACGCAAGAGACCCAGTACTTC; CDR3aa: CASSSVRTQETQYF
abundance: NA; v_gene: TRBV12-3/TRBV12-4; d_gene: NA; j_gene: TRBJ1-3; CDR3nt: TGTGCCAGCAGCTTATTGCTCGACAGCTCTGGAAACACCATATATTTT; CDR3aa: CASSLLLDSSGNTIYF
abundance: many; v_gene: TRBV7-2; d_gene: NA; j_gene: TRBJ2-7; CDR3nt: TGTGCCAGCACCCTGGGGGACGGTACCTACGAGCAGTACTTC; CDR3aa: CASTLGDGTYEQYF
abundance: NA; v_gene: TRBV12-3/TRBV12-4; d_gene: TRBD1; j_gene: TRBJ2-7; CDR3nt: TGTGCCAGCAGGCCCGGGACAGGGACAAATAAACAGTACTTC; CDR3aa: CASRPGTGTNKQYF
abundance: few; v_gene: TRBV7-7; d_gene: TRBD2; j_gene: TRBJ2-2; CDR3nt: TGTGCCAGCAGCTCGTCAGCGGGGGACCTCACCGGGGAGCTGTTTTTT; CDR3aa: CASSSSAGDLTGELFF
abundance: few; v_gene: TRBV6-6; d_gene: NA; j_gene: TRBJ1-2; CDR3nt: TGTGCCAGCTTGGACGGTGGGATCTATGGCTACACCTTC; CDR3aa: CASLDGGIYGYTF